The rows below give T cell receptor beta chains drawn from one sample of a study of CD8 T cells in ankylosing spondylitis. TCRdb ran MiXCR on the 5' RACE reads and lists one entry per CDR3 protein. The table lists around 330,000 distinct CDR3 sequences, around 10% of them singletons, with 8% to 9.5% in the top ten. Sequencing was carried out using blood, either unsorted or a sorted T cell fraction (not recorded which). These receptors all stem from a female donor with ankylosing spondylitis or in good health (not recorded which). Both conserved end residues are part of each CDR3. Each record gives: J gene, V gene, D gene, clone size, CDR3 DNA, CDR3 protein. The D gene is left open where the match is weak. Some rows have no size entry. The others give once, few or many, or a class for an expanded clone.

j_call: TRBJ2-5; v_call: TRBV20-1; d_call: TRBD1; clone_size: many; cdr3_nt: TGCAGTGCTAACCCTGGGACAGGGGCCGAGACCCAGTACTTC; cdr3_aa: CSANPGTGAETQYF
j_call: TRBJ2-2; v_call: TRBV6-5; d_call: .; clone_size: .; cdr3_nt: TGTGCCAGCAGTTACACAGGAGCGAACACCGGGGAGCTGTTTTTT; cdr3_aa: CASSYTGANTGELFF
j_call: TRBJ2-1; v_call: TRBV6-2/TRBV6-3; d_call: TRBD2; clone_size: many; cdr3_nt: TGTGCCAGCACTCCAATTGCGGGAGGGCCGGGAAATGAGCAGTTCTTC; cdr3_aa: CASTPIAGGPGNEQFF
j_call: TRBJ2-6; v_call: TRBV12-3/TRBV12-4; d_call: .; clone_size: many; cdr3_nt: TGTGCCAGCAGTTTCCAAGGCCTCTCTGGGGCCAACGTCCTGACTTTC; cdr3_aa: CASSFQGLSGANVLTF
j_call: TRBJ2-3; v_call: TRBV20-1; d_call: .; clone_size: many; cdr3_nt: TGCAGTGCTCCCCCGGACAGACACACAGATACGCAGTATTTT; cdr3_aa: CSAPPDRHTDTQYF
j_call: TRBJ2-5; v_call: TRBV12-3/TRBV12-4; d_call: TRBD1; clone_size: many; cdr3_nt: TGTGCCAGCAGACAGGGGGCCCAAGAGACCCAGTACTTC; cdr3_aa: CASRQGAQETQYF
j_call: TRBJ1-5; v_call: TRBV20-1; d_call: .; clone_size: .; cdr3_nt: TGCAGTGCCATGATGACAGGCACCAATCAGCCCCAGCATTTT; cdr3_aa: CSAMMTGTNQPQHF
j_call: TRBJ1-2; v_call: TRBV20-1; d_call: TRBD1; clone_size: few; cdr3_nt: TGCAGTGCTAGGTTCCCGGGACAGGATGGCTACACCTTC; cdr3_aa: CSARFPGQDGYTF
j_call: TRBJ2-1; v_call: TRBV5-1; d_call: TRBD2; clone_size: many; cdr3_nt: TGCGCCAGCAGCCCTCGACTAGCGGGTGACTACAATGAGCAGTTCTTC; cdr3_aa: CASSPRLAGDYNEQFF
j_call: TRBJ2-3; v_call: TRBV6-1; d_call: .; clone_size: few; cdr3_nt: TGTGCCAGCTCGATGTGGATGAGCACAGATACGCAGTATTTT; cdr3_aa: CASSMWMSTDTQYF
j_call: TRBJ2-2; v_call: TRBV5-1; d_call: TRBD2; clone_size: many; cdr3_nt: TGCGCCAGCAGCTTGGCCGTGGGAGGACTAGCGGACACCGGGGAGCTGTTTTTT; cdr3_aa: CASSLAVGGLADTGELFF
j_call: TRBJ2-3; v_call: TRBV11-1; d_call: TRBD1; clone_size: few; cdr3_nt: TGTGCCAGCAGCTTATCGGACAGGAAGAACACAGATACGCAGTATTTT; cdr3_aa: CASSLSDRKNTDTQYF
j_call: TRBJ2-2; v_call: TRBV20-1; d_call: TRBD2; clone_size: many; cdr3_nt: TGCAGTGCGCGACTAGCGGAGAACACCGGGGAGCTGTTTTTT; cdr3_aa: CSARLAENTGELFF
j_call: TRBJ2-3; v_call: TRBV6-1; d_call: .; clone_size: many; cdr3_nt: TGTGCCAGCAGCCAACTCCGCACAGATACGCAGTATTTT; cdr3_aa: CASSQLRTDTQYF
j_call: TRBJ2-3; v_call: TRBV11-2; d_call: .; clone_size: few; cdr3_nt: TGTGCCAGCAGCTTGACCTTCGGACTAAGGCGGGGCAACACAGATACGCAGTATTTT; cdr3_aa: CASSLTFGLRRGNTDTQYF
j_call: TRBJ2-5; v_call: TRBV27; d_call: TRBD1; clone_size: .; cdr3_nt: TGTGCCAGCAGTTCACCGGGGACAGCACAAGAGACCCAGTACTTC; cdr3_aa: CASSSPGTAQETQYF
j_call: TRBJ2-7; v_call: TRBV6-1; d_call: .; clone_size: many; cdr3_nt: TGTGCCAGCAGCCGCGGCGTTAGGGTATACGAGCAGTACTTC; cdr3_aa: CASSRGVRVYEQYF
j_call: TRBJ1-5; v_call: TRBV5-1; d_call: .; clone_size: few; cdr3_nt: TGCGCCAGCAGCTCCGGGCCAGGTTTTGTTGAGGGTCAGCCCCAGCATTTT; cdr3_aa: CASSSGPGFVEGQPQHF
j_call: TRBJ2-7; v_call: TRBV20-1; d_call: TRBD2; clone_size: few; cdr3_nt: TGCAGTGCTCGATCAAGGACTAGCGTATTGTACGAGCAGTACTTC; cdr3_aa: CSARSRTSVLYEQYF
j_call: TRBJ2-1; v_call: TRBV11-3; d_call: TRBD1; clone_size: .; cdr3_nt: TGTGCCAGCAGCATGGACAGGGGAACCTACAATGAGCAGTTCTTC; cdr3_aa: CASSMDRGTYNEQFF
j_call: TRBJ2-7; v_call: TRBV7-2; d_call: .; clone_size: many; cdr3_nt: TGTGCCAGCAGTCTGGACTGGGTTCGTGAGCAGTACTTC; cdr3_aa: CASSLDWVREQYF
j_call: TRBJ1-1; v_call: TRBV20-1; d_call: .; clone_size: many; cdr3_nt: TGCAGTGCTACGAGGTGGGCTGAAGCTTTCTTT; cdr3_aa: CSATRWAEAFF
j_call: TRBJ1-5; v_call: TRBV5-1; d_call: .; clone_size: many; cdr3_nt: TGCGCCAGCAGCTTGGGGCCCGGGACGAGCAATCAGCCCCAGCATTTT; cdr3_aa: CASSLGPGTSNQPQHF
j_call: TRBJ2-2; v_call: TRBV28; d_call: TRBD2; clone_size: .; cdr3_nt: TGTAGCACTAGCGGGCATACACCGAACACCGGGGAGCTGTTTTTT; cdr3_aa: CSTSGHTPNTGELFF
j_call: TRBJ2-1; v_call: TRBV12-3/TRBV12-4; d_call: .; clone_size: many; cdr3_nt: TGTGCCAGCAGTTTCAGCGGATACTACAATGAGCAGTTCTTC; cdr3_aa: CASSFSGYYNEQFF
j_call: TRBJ2-7; v_call: TRBV20-1; d_call: TRBD2; clone_size: .; cdr3_nt: TGCAGTGCTAGTGGGACTAGCGGGAAATACGAGCAGTACTTC; cdr3_aa: CSASGTSGKYEQYF
j_call: TRBJ2-1; v_call: TRBV29-1; d_call: .; clone_size: many; cdr3_nt: TGCAGCGCGGGGGCATTCTACAATGAGCAGTTCTTC; cdr3_aa: CSAGAFYNEQFF
j_call: TRBJ2-7; v_call: TRBV7-9; d_call: .; clone_size: many; cdr3_nt: TGTGCCAGCAGCGGTCAGGCCTACGAGCAGTACTTC; cdr3_aa: CASSGQAYEQYF
j_call: TRBJ2-5; v_call: TRBV14; d_call: .; clone_size: few; cdr3_nt: TGTGCCAGCAGCACCACCCAAGAGACCCAGTACTTC; cdr3_aa: CASSTTQETQYF
j_call: TRBJ2-1; v_call: TRBV5-5; d_call: TRBD2; clone_size: few; cdr3_nt: TGTGCCAGCAGCGTTGTGGTAGCGGGAGGGCCGGGTGAGCAGTTCTTC; cdr3_aa: CASSVVVAGGPGEQFF
j_call: TRBJ1-1; v_call: TRBV9; d_call: .; clone_size: many; cdr3_nt: TGTGCCAGCAGCGCCTTCCGTGGAGTGAACACTGAAGCTTTCTTT; cdr3_aa: CASSAFRGVNTEAFF
j_call: TRBJ1-1; v_call: TRBV2; d_call: .; clone_size: many; cdr3_nt: TGTGCCAGCAGATCGTCCCGGGGAGGGAACACTGAAGCTTTCTTT; cdr3_aa: CASRSSRGGNTEAFF
j_call: TRBJ2-2; v_call: TRBV6-1; d_call: TRBD1; clone_size: few; cdr3_nt: TGTGCCAGCAGAAAGGATATTAGACAGGGGGCGGCCGGGGAGCTGTTTTTT; cdr3_aa: CASRKDIRQGAAGELFF
j_call: TRBJ1-1; v_call: TRBV3-1; d_call: .; clone_size: many; cdr3_nt: TGTGCCAGCACTAAAACTAGGGGACGGTGGAACACTGAAGCTTTCTTT; cdr3_aa: CASTKTRGRWNTEAFF
j_call: TRBJ2-1; v_call: TRBV28; d_call: TRBD2; clone_size: many; cdr3_nt: TGTGCCAGCAGTATAACTAGCGTCCTGCCCTACAATGAGCAGTTCTTC; cdr3_aa: CASSITSVLPYNEQFF
j_call: TRBJ1-3; v_call: TRBV20-1; d_call: .; clone_size: many; cdr3_nt: TGCAGTGCTAGAGATCCTTCGCAGGCTGGAAACACCATATATTTT; cdr3_aa: CSARDPSQAGNTIYF
j_call: TRBJ1-1; v_call: TRBV7-3; d_call: .; clone_size: many; cdr3_nt: TGTGCCAGCAGCCCCAGGTTGAACACTGAAGCTTTCTTT; cdr3_aa: CASSPRLNTEAFF
j_call: TRBJ1-5; v_call: TRBV10-3; d_call: .; clone_size: many; cdr3_nt: TGTGCCATCAGTGAGTCGAGGAATCAGCCCCAGCATTTT; cdr3_aa: CAISESRNQPQHF
j_call: TRBJ2-3; v_call: TRBV6-1; d_call: TRBD1; clone_size: .; cdr3_nt: TGTGCCAGCAGCCGGGACAGGGGGGTGGATACGCAGTATTTT; cdr3_aa: CASSRDRGVDTQYF
j_call: TRBJ1-4; v_call: TRBV7-2; d_call: .; clone_size: many; cdr3_nt: TGTGCCAGCAGCTTGCAACTAGGACAAAGGGAAAAACTGTTTTTT; cdr3_aa: CASSLQLGQREKLFF
j_call: TRBJ2-7; v_call: TRBV5-5; d_call: TRBD2; clone_size: few; cdr3_nt: TGTGCCAGCAGTTCTGCGCCACGTGGGGGAGCGGGAGGCTACGAGCAGTACTTC; cdr3_aa: CASSSAPRGGAGGYEQYF
j_call: TRBJ2-7; v_call: TRBV20-1; d_call: .; clone_size: many; cdr3_nt: TGCAGTGCTAAGGGGTGGACACTCTCCTACGAGCAGTACTTC; cdr3_aa: CSAKGWTLSYEQYF
j_call: TRBJ2-5; v_call: TRBV6-2/TRBV6-3; d_call: TRBD2; clone_size: few; cdr3_nt: TGTGCCAGCAGTTCCGGGACTAGCGGAAAGGGAGAGACCCAGTACTTC; cdr3_aa: CASSSGTSGKGETQYF
j_call: TRBJ2-4; v_call: TRBV4-3; d_call: .; clone_size: .; cdr3_nt: TGCGCCAGCAGCCCCCGGGCAGGTTACGGGGAGGACATTCAGTACTTC; cdr3_aa: CASSPRAGYGEDIQYF
j_call: TRBJ1-5; v_call: TRBV28; d_call: .; clone_size: .; cdr3_nt: TGTGCCAGCACCTCAGGACAGAATCAGCCCCAGCATTTT; cdr3_aa: CASTSGQNQPQHF
j_call: TRBJ1-1; v_call: TRBV18; d_call: .; clone_size: few; cdr3_nt: TGTGCCAGCTCACCACGTAGCGAAATGAACACTGAAGCTTTCTTT; cdr3_aa: CASSPRSEMNTEAFF
j_call: TRBJ1-5; v_call: TRBV5-1; d_call: .; clone_size: many; cdr3_nt: TGCGCCAGCAGCTTGGGACAGAATCAGCCCCAGCATTTT; cdr3_aa: CASSLGQNQPQHF
j_call: TRBJ1-1; v_call: TRBV27; d_call: .; clone_size: .; cdr3_nt: TGTGCCAGCAGCCGCCTAGTCCCGAGCACTGAAGCTTTCTTT; cdr3_aa: CASSRLVPSTEAFF
j_call: TRBJ2-1; v_call: TRBV27; d_call: TRBD1; clone_size: many; cdr3_nt: TGTGCCAGCAGTTACAGGGGGCATGAGCAGTTCTTC; cdr3_aa: CASSYRGHEQFF
j_call: TRBJ1-1; v_call: TRBV7-6; d_call: .; clone_size: .; cdr3_nt: TGTGCCAGCAGCCCCCAGGATCGACATCCTCCGGTCTTT; cdr3_aa: CASSPQDRHPPVF
j_call: TRBJ2-5; v_call: TRBV20-1; d_call: TRBD2; clone_size: .; cdr3_nt: TGCAGTGCTAGGAGGGGACTAGCGGGGAACCAAGAGACCCAGTACTTC; cdr3_aa: CSARRGLAGNQETQYF
j_call: TRBJ2-1; v_call: TRBV24-1; d_call: TRBD2; clone_size: many; cdr3_nt: TGTGCCACCAGTCTGACTAGCGGGAGGTTCGATGAGCAGTTCTTC; cdr3_aa: CATSLTSGRFDEQFF
j_call: TRBJ1-2; v_call: TRBV9; d_call: TRBD1; clone_size: many; cdr3_nt: TGTGCCAGCAGCCCCCGACAGGGGGCCGGGAGAGGCTACACCTTC; cdr3_aa: CASSPRQGAGRGYTF
j_call: TRBJ2-7; v_call: TRBV30; d_call: .; clone_size: .; cdr3_nt: TGTGCCTGCCAAGGGGCCATAATCTACGAGCAGTACTTC; cdr3_aa: CACQGAIIYEQYF
j_call: TRBJ2-7; v_call: TRBV7-8; d_call: .; clone_size: many; cdr3_nt: TGTGCCAGCAGCTCTACTAGTTCTGGCCTCTACGAGCAGTACTTC; cdr3_aa: CASSSTSSGLYEQYF
j_call: TRBJ2-7; v_call: TRBV10-3; d_call: TRBD1; clone_size: few; cdr3_nt: TGTGCCATCGCTCCCGGGACAGGGGGTTCCTACGAGCAGTACTTC; cdr3_aa: CAIAPGTGGSYEQYF
j_call: TRBJ2-1; v_call: TRBV24-1; d_call: .; clone_size: many; cdr3_nt: TGTGCCACCAGTGATCGTGACAGTACCTACAATGAGCAGTTCTTC; cdr3_aa: CATSDRDSTYNEQFF
j_call: TRBJ1-4; v_call: TRBV2; d_call: .; clone_size: few; cdr3_nt: TGTGCCAGCCTTGACGCGGGGAACGAAAAACTGTTTTTT; cdr3_aa: CASLDAGNEKLFF